Below are 19 T cell receptor beta chains sequenced from a single sample in a study of response to subunit inactivated influenza vaccine. MiXCR was run by TCRdb on the RT-PCR reads, yielding one entry per CDR3 protein. The table has hundreds of thousands of distinct CDR3 sequences, roughly 12% seen once. The sequenced sample was PBMCs from blood, obtained on the day of vaccination. The origin of the receptors is a man aged 50-59 years who received an inactivated influenza vaccine.

V gene TRBV19 combines with J gene TRBJ2-1, with 8 bases that match TRBD1. The CDR3 is made up of 15 amino acids. Trimming took 3 bases from V and 10 from J; bases not matched to a gene: 11. The germline V gene has CDR1 LNHDA and CDR2 SQIVND (reference sequence). Here the CDR3 DNA reads TGTGCCAGTAGTATTGCGACAGGGGCCTTAGGAGAGCAGTTCTTC. It codes for CASSIATGALGEQFF.

This chain links TRBV20-1 with TRBJ2-5, with 7 bases identical to TRBD2. There are 13 residues in the CDR3. Germline CDR1 is DFQATT and CDR2 is SNEGSKA (reference sequence). The junction had 10 bases not matched to a gene; V was cut back by 7 bases and J by 5 bases. Here the CDR3 reads CSGRGRARETQYF. The DNA for the CDR3 is TGCAGTGGGAGAGGGAGGGCTCGGGAGACCCAGTACTTC.

Only a few counts were recorded for this clonotype. This chain joins TRBV24-1 and TRBJ2-3; TRBD1 aligns across 8 bases. The CDR3 contains 16 residues. Germline V lookup: CDR1 KGHDR, CDR2 SFDVKD. V lost 5 bases, J lost 0 bases, and 6 bases stayed unmatched. CDR3 sequence: CATSGSRTGSTDTQYF. CDR3 DNA sequence: TGTGCCACCAGTGGTAGCAGGACAGGGAGCACAGATACGCAGTATTTT.

This clonotype was recorded a few times. The chain couples TRBV19 to TRBJ1-2, with unresolved D. Germline V gene sequence: CDR1 LNHDA, CDR2 SQIVND (reference sequence). The germline V and J ends were trimmed by 3 bases and 4 bases, with 12 bases remaining between them. The CDR3 is 14 amino acids. The CDR3 region is CASSMEETLYGYTF. CDR3 DNA: TGTGCCAGTAGTATGGAGGAAACACTCTATGGCTACACCTTC.

This clonotype was seen a few times. V gene TRBV6-2 or TRBV6-3 combines with J gene TRBJ2-5; D possibly corresponds to TRBD2 (6 bases). Germline loops: CDR1 MNHEY, CDR2 SVGEGT. Trimming pared 8 bases from V and 2 bases from J, leaving 18 bases between. The CDR3 is 15 residues long. For the CDR3, the DNA is TGTGCCAGCGGACCTCTACTAGCTGGACAAGAGACCCAGTACTTC. Protein: CASGPLLAGQETQYF.

A note on this clonotype: This may be a read error, as it is one base from a much larger clone. The chain joins TRBV7-9 to TRBJ2-1; 8 bases line up with TRBD2. The germline gives CDR1 SEHNR, CDR2 FQNEAQ (reference sequence). This CDR3 region has 15 residues. The CDR3 nucleotides are TGTACCAGCAGCTTAAAGGCTAGCGGGTCCAATGAGCAGTTCTTC. Translation gives CTSSLKASGSNEQFF.

This sequence joins TRBV7-2 and TRBJ2-2; no definite D call. Trimming left V 4 bases short and J 4 bases short, with 7 bases between. Germline CDR1 reads SGHTA; CDR2 reads FQGNSA. The CDR3 sequence is 13 residues long. The CDR3 loop reads CASSWTFTGELFF. The CDR3 bases are TGTGCCAGCAGCTGGACCTTCACCGGGGAGCTGTTTTTT. The variable domain in full, completed from reference TRBV7-2 and TRBJ2-2, reads GAGVSQSPSNKVTEKGKDVELRCDPISGHTALYWYRQSLGQGLEFLIYFQGNSAPDKSGLPSDRFSAERTGGSVSTLTIQRTQQEDSAVYLCASSWTFTGELFFGEGSRLTVL.

In regard to this clonotype: This may arise from a read error, as a much more abundant clone is one base away. The rearrangement links TRBV2 to TRBJ2-7; D is uncertain. The germline gives CDR1 SNHLY, CDR2 FYNNEI. Trimming removed 3 bases from V and 0 bases from J, with 9 bases in between. CDR3 size: 14 residues. The CDR3 region is CASSDALTSYEQYF. The CDR3 DNA reads TGTGCCAGCAGTGATGCACTGACCTCCTACGAGCAGTACTTC.

This clonotype was detected ten times or more. The chain recombines TRBV5-1 with TRBJ2-1; D is uncertain. This CDR3 region has 12 residues. V was shortened by 5 bases and J by 9 bases, with 12 bases between the two germline ends. Germline CDR1 and CDR2: SGHRS and YFSETQ. The CDR3 here is CASRPGPGEQFF. CDR3 bases: TGCGCCAGCAGACCAGGACCTGGTGAGCAGTTCTTC.

The chain links TRBV5-1 to TRBJ2-1, with D perhaps matching TRBD1 (6 bases). V gave up 4 bases and J gave up 4 bases, with 12 bases separating them. Per the germline V gene, CDR1 is SGHRS and CDR2 is YFSETQ. This CDR3 contains 14 residues. CDR3 sequence reads: CASSPAQGYNEQFF. The DNA of the CDR3 is TGCGCCAGCAGCCCGGCACAGGGATACAATGAGCAGTTCTTC.

This clonotype was counted only a few times. The chain carries TRBV20-1 and TRBJ2-7; D possibly matches TRBD1 or TRBD2 (5 bases each). The CDR3 runs 14 residues. The V gene's germline CDR1 is DFQATT and CDR2 SNEGSKA (reference sequence). Trimming shortened V by 3 bases and J by 2 bases, and 14 bases separated the two germline ends. DNA of the CDR3: TGCAGTGCTAGGGACACTACGGGGCCCTACGAGCAGTACTTC. Its protein product is CSARDTTGPYEQYF.

This clonotype was counted ten times or more. The V and J genes are TRBV6-5 and TRBJ2-2; 9 positions agree with TRBD2. CDR3 length equals 15 residues. Germline loops: CDR1 MNHEY, CDR2 SVGAGI. Losses at the gene ends were 2 bases for V and 4 bases for J; bases not matched to a gene: 2. The CDR3 nucleotides read TGTGCCAGCAGTTACGCGGGAGGGAGCACCGGGGAGCTGTTTTTT. It specifies CASSYAGGSTGELFF.

V and J are TRBV5-1 and TRBJ2-5; 10 bases map to TRBD1. Losses at the gene ends were 7 bases for V and 4 bases for J; bases not matched to a gene: 7. Germline V gives CDR1 SGHRS, CDR2 YFSETQ. The length of the CDR3 is 14 residues. The CDR3 protein is CASGTGDPPETQYF. Written as DNA, the CDR3 is TGCGCCAGCGGGACAGGGGACCCCCCAGAGACCCAGTACTTC.

This clonotype was observed a few times. The V gene is TRBV7-9, the J gene TRBJ2-1, with 15 bases aligning to TRBD2. The CDR3 extends over 16 amino acids. Germline assignment: CDR1 SEHNR and CDR2 FQNEAQ (reference sequence). V was clipped by 1 base and J by 9 bases; unmatched bases: 4. Here the CDR3 reads CASSLGTSGREVEQFF. The CDR3 coding sequence is TGTGCCAGCAGCTTAGGGACTAGCGGGAGGGAAGTTGAGCAGTTCTTC.

J is TRBJ1-2 and V is TRBV29-1; possible D gene TRBD1, 6 bases. The V and J ends lost 7 bases and 7 bases respectively, with 16 bases between them. Germline values: CDR1 SQVTM, CDR2 ANQGSEA. The CDR3 consists of 12 residues. CDR3 DNA sequence: TGCAGCGGGGCAGGGGTGCGCGGTGGCTACACCTTC. Its translation is CSGAGVRGGYTF.

Concerning this clonotype: At one boundary the junction diverges from the germline segment, which might be a read error. This sequence joins TRBV20-1 and TRBJ1-5, with a possible D match to TRBD1 (6 bases). This CDR3 is built from 14 residues. Germline-derived CDR1 and CDR2 are DFQATT and SNEGSKA (reference sequence). The CDR3 DNA reads TGCTGTGCTAGAGGGCAGGGGATCGGACAGCCCCAGCATTTT. Translated: CCARGQGIGQPQHF.

This chain links TRBV28 with TRBJ1-3; maybe TRBD1 (5 bases). V lost 4 bases and J lost 0, with 13 bases in between. Germline CDR1 reads MDHEN; CDR2 reads SYDVKM. CDR3 length equals 16 residues. The CDR3 bases are TGTGCCAGCAGTTCCCTTCGGGGCCCCTCTGGAAACACCATATATTTT. Translating gives CASSSLRGPSGNTIYF. Full variable domain (missing parts from reference TRBV28 and TRBJ1-3): DVKVTQSSRYLVKRTGEKVFLECVQDMDHENMFWYRQDPGLGLRLIYFSYDVKMKEKGDIPEGYSVSREKKERFSLILESASTNQTSMYLCASSSLRGPSGNTIYFGEGSWLTVV.

The chain links TRBV7-2 to TRBJ2-3; 8 bases fit TRBD1. The germline V gene encodes CDR1 SGHTA and CDR2 FQGNSA. V gave up 2 bases and J gave up 6 bases; unmatched junction bases: 7. This CDR3 region has 15 residues. DNA for the CDR3: TGTGCCAGCAGCTTAAGGGGACAGGCCGGGGATACGCAGTATTTT. This sequence encodes CASSLRGQAGDTQYF.

V gene TRBV2 combines with J gene TRBJ2-1; 8 bases are a match to TRBD1. The V gene end was trimmed by 3 bases and the J gene end by 4 bases; junction bases not matched to a gene: 2. Germline values: CDR1 SNHLY, CDR2 FYNNEI. The CDR3 totals 14 residues. CDR3 nucleotides: TGTGCCAGCAGTGACGGGACAGGTTACAATGAGCAGTTCTTC. Translation: CASSDGTGYNEQFF.